Following are 9 T cell receptor beta chains from one sample sequenced in a study of blood T cells in healthy people across ages. Primers used in a second PCR of roughly 6 to 11 cycles were a sample-barcoded 5' primer and a J-beta primer mix. One entry per CDR3 protein results from TCRdb running MiXCR on the 5' RACE reads. The top ten clones hold 17% of a sample with 850,000 or so distinct CDR3 sequences, 25% to 35% of them seen once. Sequenced: blood. The receptors derive from a woman of 80 years or more in good health.

V gene TRBV27 combines with J gene TRBJ2-3; 12 positions match TRBD2. Germline V gives CDR1 MNHEY, CDR2 SMNVEV (reference sequence). V lost 6 bases, J lost 5 bases, and 9 bases stayed unmatched. CDR3 size: 16 residues. For the CDR3, the DNA is TGTGCCAGCAGGCATACTAGCGGGGGGAGGATAGATACGCAGTATTTT. Protein product: CASRHTSGGRIDTQYF.

The J gene is TRBJ1-1, the V gene TRBV11-2; no firm D call. This CDR3 is built from 14 residues. The germline V gene has CDR1 SGHAT and CDR2 FQNNGV. Trimming removed 5 bases at V and 5 bases at J, with 15 bases between. The CDR3 DNA reads TGTGCCAGCAGCCCCCCTGGCCCCGTTACTGAAGCTTTCTTT. Its translation is CASSPPGPVTEAFF. The whole variable domain, filled in from reference TRBV11-2 and TRBJ1-1, reads EAGVAQSPRYKIIEKRQSVAFWCNPISGHATLYWYQQILGQGPKLLIQFQNNGVVDDSQLPKDRFSAERLKGVDSTLKIQPAKLEDSAVYLCASSPPGPVTEAFFGQGTRLTVV.

The table lists this clonotype with a few counts. This chain connects TRBV12-3 or TRBV12-4 to TRBJ2-2; the match to TRBD2 covers 10 bases. Unmatched junction bases numbered 5, after V lost 2 bases and J lost 5 bases. The CDR3 spans 16 residues. DNA of the CDR3: TGTGCCAGCAGTTTATCAGCGGGGGGGTTAACCGGGGAGCTGTTTTTT. Its protein product is CASSLSAGGLTGELFF.

This clonotype was recorded many times. The gene calls are TRBV7-2 and TRBJ2-6; D possibly corresponds to TRBD1 (5 bases). With 2 bases removed from V and 2 bases from J, the gap between germline ends came to 10 bases. CDR1 and CDR2 (germline): SGHTA, FQGNSA. CDR3 length: 16 residues. The CDR3 here is CASSLQGTPGANVLTF. The CDR3 DNA is TGTGCCAGCAGCTTACAGGGAACCCCTGGGGCCAACGTCCTGACTTTC.

The chain uses TRBV20-1 and TRBJ2-3, with 10 nucleotides matching TRBD2. V gave up 0 bases and J gave up 5 bases; unmatched junction bases: 14. Germline V gives CDR1 DFQATT, CDR2 SNEGSKA (reference sequence). CDR3 length: 18 residues. This CDR3 is CSARDPDQAGGPVDTQYF. As DNA, the CDR3 is TGCAGTGCTAGAGATCCGGATCAAGCGGGGGGGCCGGTAGATACGCAGTATTTT.

In this sample, this clonotype turned up many times. The V and J genes are TRBV11-2 and TRBJ2-7; 8 nucleotides match TRBD1. The CDR3 length is 15 residues. V gave up 5 bases and J gave up 2 bases; unmatched junction bases: 8. In germline, CDR1 is SGHAT, CDR2 FQNNGV. Written as DNA, the CDR3 is TGTGCCAGCAGCCCCATGGGGACAGGAGCCTACGAGCAGTACTTC. This codes for CASSPMGTGAYEQYF. Complete variable domain (other parts from reference TRBV11-2 and TRBJ2-7): EAGVAQSPRYKIIEKRQSVAFWCNPISGHATLYWYQQILGQGPKLLIQFQNNGVVDDSQLPKDRFSAERLKGVDSTLKIQPAKLEDSAVYLCASSPMGTGAYEQYFGPGTRLTVT.

With respect to this clonotype: The conserved phenylalanine or tryptophan is not found at the CDR3 terminus, so this likely reflects a read error. This chain connects TRBV20-1 to TRBJ2-6; weak D call: TRBD1 (5 bases). The germline gives CDR1 DFQATT, CDR2 SNEGSKA (reference sequence). This CDR3 is built from 15 residues. The DNA of the CDR3 is TGCAGTGTGCCGGCTACAGACTCTGGGGCCGACGTCCTGACTGTC. Translated, it gives CSVPATDSGADVLTV.

In this sample, this clonotype turned up many times. CDR3 loop: CSARAEGRETQYF. The CDR3 nucleotides are TGCAGTGCTAGAGCGGAGGGGCGAGAGACCCAGTACTTC. This chain connects TRBV20-1 to TRBJ2-5; maybe TRBD2 (6 bases). Trimming removed 1 base at V and 4 bases at J, with 10 bases between. The CDR3 has 13 residues. CDR1 is DFQATT and CDR2 is SNEGSKA in the germline V gene (reference sequence).

V usage is TRBV4-2 and J usage is TRBJ2-5, with D possibly TRBD1 on 5 matching bases. Trimming stripped 0 bases from V and 5 bases from J, with 16 bases between. The CDR3 is made up of 16 amino acids. The germline V gene has CDR1 LGHNA and CDR2 YNFKEQ. The CDR3 loop reads CASSQEGATLKETQYF. CDR3 sequence (DNA): TGTGCCAGCAGCCAAGAAGGGGCCACTTTAAAGGAGACCCAGTACTTC.